The clone carrying this T cell receptor (beta chain) was counted only a few times. Its antigen is unidentified. A second PCR, run for about 6 to 12 cycles, used a sample-barcoded 5' primer plus a J-beta primer mix. TCRdb re-analysed the 5' RACE reads in MiXCR, keeping a single row per CDR3 protein. The sample shows 700,000 or so distinct CDR3 sequences, 35% to 50% of them seen only once. The data belong to a study of blood T cells in healthy people across ages. Study-level findings and limits: Naive and antigen-experienced cells were not separated, limiting conclusive comparison. It was the long-lived donors that had more naive CD4+ cells and higher diversity than aged donors.

The receptor was derived from a man older than 75 in good health. The sample taken for sequencing was blood.

The CDR3 DNA follows: TGCGCCAGCAGTGATCAAGGAGGGCCGGCCAAAAACATTCAGTACTTC. It codes for CASSDQGGPAKNIQYF. This chain links TRBV10-1 with TRBJ2-4, with TRBD2 as a possible D gene (6 bases). The CDR3 is made up of 16 amino acids. Germline CDR1 is WNHNN and CDR2 is SYGVQD (reference sequence). Trimming left V 3 bases short and J 1 base short, with 13 bases between.